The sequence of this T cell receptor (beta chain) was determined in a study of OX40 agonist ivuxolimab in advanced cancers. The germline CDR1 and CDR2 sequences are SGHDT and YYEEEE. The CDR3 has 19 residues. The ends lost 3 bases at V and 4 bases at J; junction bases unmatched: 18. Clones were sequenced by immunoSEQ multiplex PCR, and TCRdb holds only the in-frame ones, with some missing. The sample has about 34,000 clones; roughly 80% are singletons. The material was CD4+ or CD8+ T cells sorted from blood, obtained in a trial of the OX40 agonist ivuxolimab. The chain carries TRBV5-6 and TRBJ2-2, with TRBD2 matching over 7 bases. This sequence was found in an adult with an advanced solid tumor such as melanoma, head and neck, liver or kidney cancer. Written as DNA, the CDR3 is TGTGCCAGCAGCTGGATTGGCTGGGGGGGTGGTAGCGGCACCGGGGAGCTGTTTTTT. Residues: CASSWIGWGGGSGTGELFF. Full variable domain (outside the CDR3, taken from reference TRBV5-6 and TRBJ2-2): DAGVTQSPTHLIKTRGQQVTLRCSPKSGHDTVSWYQQALGQGPQFIFQYYEEEERQRGNFPDRFSGHQFPNYSSELNVNALLLGDSALYLCASSWIGWGGGSGTGELFFGEGSRLTVL.